The entry below describes one T cell receptor beta chain. Antigen specificity is unknown. The junction does not match germline at one end; this may be a read error. Method: immunoSEQ multiplex PCR; TCRdb's copy keeps in-frame clones and lacks some. The top ten hold 2.8% of the sample, which has tens of thousands of clones, roughly 92% seen once. This specimen comes from a study of OX40 agonist ivuxolimab in advanced cancers. General study points: At 0.1 to 3.0 mg/kg and by week 6, clonal expansion occurred in CD4+ and CD8+ blood T cells. More expanded clones were found, on average, in CD8+ than in CD4+ T cells.

A history of autoimmune disease or systemic immunosuppression excluded patients. The receptor's source is an adult with an advanced solid tumor such as melanoma, head and neck, liver or kidney cancer. Here the sequenced sample was CD4+ or CD8+ T cells sorted from blood, taken in a trial of the OX40 agonist ivuxolimab.

Here the CDR3 reads CASSSDDTKAFF. The DNA of the CDR3 is TGTGCCAGCAGCTCCGATGACACTAAAGCTTTCTTT. V and J are TRBV7-2 and TRBJ1-1; D unclear. Germline CDR1 reads SGHTA; CDR2 reads FQGNSA. This CDR3 is 12 amino acids long.